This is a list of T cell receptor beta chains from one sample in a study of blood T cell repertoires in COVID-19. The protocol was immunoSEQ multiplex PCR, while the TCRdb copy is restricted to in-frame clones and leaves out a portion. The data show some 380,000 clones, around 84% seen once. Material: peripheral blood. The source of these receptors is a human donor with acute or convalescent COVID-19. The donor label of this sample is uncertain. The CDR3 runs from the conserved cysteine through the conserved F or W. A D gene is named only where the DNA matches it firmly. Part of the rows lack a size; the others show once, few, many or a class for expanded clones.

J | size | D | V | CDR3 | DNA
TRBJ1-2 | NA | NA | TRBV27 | CASSLSIGERVFGYTF | TGTGCCAGCAGTTTATCGATAGGGGAACGAGTATTTGGCTACACCTTC
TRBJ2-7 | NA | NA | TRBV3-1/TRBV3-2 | CASSQGWQGEQYF | TGTGCCAGCAGCCAAGGCTGGCAGGGGGAGCAGTACTTC
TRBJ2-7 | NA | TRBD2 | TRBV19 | CASSPRLAATSYEQYF | TGTGCCAGTAGTCCACGGCTAGCGGCAACCTCCTACGAGCAGTACTTC
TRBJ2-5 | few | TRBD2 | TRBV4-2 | CASSQDMRGAQETQYF | TGTGCCAGCAGCCAAGATATGCGGGGGGCTCAAGAGACCCAGTACTTC
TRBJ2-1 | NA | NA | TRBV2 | CASSPTRGSYNEQFF | TGTGCCAGCAGTCCCACCAGAGGGTCCTACAATGAGCAGTTCTTC
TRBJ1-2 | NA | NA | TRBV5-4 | CASSPTGSRVNYGYTF | TGTGCCAGCAGCCCTACGGGGTCACGCGTAAACTATGGCTACACCTTC
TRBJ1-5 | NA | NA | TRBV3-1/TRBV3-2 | CASSPSRGSNQPQHF | TGTGCCAGCAGCCCATCCCGGGGTAGCAATCAGCCCCAGCATTTT
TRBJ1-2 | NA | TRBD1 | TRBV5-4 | CASSLGDRFPYGYTF | TGTGCCAGCAGCTTGGGGGACAGGTTCCCGTATGGCTACACCTTC
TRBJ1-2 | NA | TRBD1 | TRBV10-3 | CAIRRGQDDRGGGYTF | TGTGCCATCAGGAGAGGGCAAGATGACAGGGGCGGTGGCTACACCTTC
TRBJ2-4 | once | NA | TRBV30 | CAWSIGSAVNIQYF | TGTGCCTGGAGTATCGGGTCCGCCGTGAACATTCAGTACTTC
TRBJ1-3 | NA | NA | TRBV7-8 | CASSKTGVGGNTIYF | TGTGCCAGCAGCAAGACAGGTGTGGGAGGAAACACCATATATTTT
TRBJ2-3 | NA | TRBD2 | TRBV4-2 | CASSRGLADYTDTQYF | TGTGCCAGCAGCCGAGGACTAGCGGATTACACAGATACGCAGTATTTT
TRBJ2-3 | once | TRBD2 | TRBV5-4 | CASSFSGGSTDTQYF | TGTGCCAGCAGCTTTAGCGGGGGGAGCACAGATACGCAGTATTTT
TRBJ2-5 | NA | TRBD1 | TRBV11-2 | CASSLDKGQATQETQYF | TGTGCCAGCAGCTTAGATAAGGGACAGGCGACCCAAGAGACCCAGTACTTC
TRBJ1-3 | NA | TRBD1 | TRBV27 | CASSLYRGATIYF | TGTGCCAGCAGTTTATACAGGGGAGCGACCATATATTTT
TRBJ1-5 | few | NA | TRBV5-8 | CASPRFETNSNQPQHF | TGTGCCAGCCCGAGGTTCGAGACTAATAGCAATCAGCCCCAGCATTTT
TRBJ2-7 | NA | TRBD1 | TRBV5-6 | CASSGGQGVYEQYF | TGTGCCAGCAGCGGGGGACAGGGTGTCTACGAGCAGTACTTC
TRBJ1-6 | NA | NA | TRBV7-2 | CASSLGQWNSPLHF | TGTGCCAGCAGCTTAGGACAGTGGAATTCACCCCTCCACTTT
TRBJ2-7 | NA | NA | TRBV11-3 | CASDWTRYHSYEQYF | TGTGCCAGCGATTGGACTCGGTATCACTCCTACGAGCAGTACTTC
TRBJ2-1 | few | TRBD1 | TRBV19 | CASSKGPGQSSYNEQFF | TGTGCCAGTAGTAAGGGGCCGGGACAGAGCTCCTACAATGAGCAGTTCTTC
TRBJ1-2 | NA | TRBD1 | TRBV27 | CASRDRDREGYTF | TGTGCCAGCAGGGACCGGGACAGGGAGGGCTACACCTTC
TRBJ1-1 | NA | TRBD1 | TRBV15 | CATSRDRTGEEAFF | TGTGCCACCAGCAGAGATCGGACAGGAGAAGAAGCTTTCTTT
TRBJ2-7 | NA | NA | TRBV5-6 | CASSLGQTTYEQYF | TGTGCCAGCAGCTTGGGACAGACAACCTACGAGCAGTACTTC
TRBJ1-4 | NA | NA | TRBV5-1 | CASSITAQTKLFF | TGCGCCAGCAGCATCACAGCCCAAACAAAACTGTTTTTT
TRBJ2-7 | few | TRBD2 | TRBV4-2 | CASSQVAGAGYEQYF | TGTGCCAGCAGCCAAGTAGCGGGAGCGGGTTACGAGCAGTACTTC
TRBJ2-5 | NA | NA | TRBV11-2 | CASSFGKQETQYF | TGTGCCAGCAGCTTCGGGAAGCAAGAGACCCAGTACTTC
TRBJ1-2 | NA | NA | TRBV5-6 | CASNLMTGNYGYTF | TGTGCCAGCAACTTGATGACAGGCAACTATGGCTACACCTTC
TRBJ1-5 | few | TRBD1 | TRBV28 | CASSEYTGDNQPQHF | TGTGCCAGCAGTGAGTACACAGGGGACAATCAGCCCCAGCATTTT
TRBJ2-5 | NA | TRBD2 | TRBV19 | CASSQGTSGDGETQYF | TGTGCCAGTAGCCAGGGGACTAGCGGAGACGGGGAGACCCAGTACTTC
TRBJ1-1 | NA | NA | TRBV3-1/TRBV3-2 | CASSPRGLNTEAFF | TGTGCCAGCAGCCCCAGGGGTTTGAACACTGAAGCTTTCTTT
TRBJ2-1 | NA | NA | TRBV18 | CASSPPGDEQFF | TGTGCCAGCTCACCCCCCGGGGATGAGCAGTTCTTC
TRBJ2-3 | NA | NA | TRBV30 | CAIGRTGSSTDTQYF | TGTGCTATAGGCCGAACGGGATCTAGCACAGATACGCAGTATTTT
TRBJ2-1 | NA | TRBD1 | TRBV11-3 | CASSHHGQGYNEQFF | TGTGCCAGCAGCCATCACGGACAGGGGTACAATGAGCAGTTCTTC